The T cell receptor beta chain under discussion was sequenced for a study of shared clonotypes between healthy human individuals. Whole-study results and caveats: There were few donors, and this limited the genetic and exposure-history diversity represented. Some naive CD4 clonotypes, around 4.7%, turned up in common across four donors. Naive subsets usually exceeded memory subsets in estimated richness.

Authors' analysis steps: With immunoSEQ giving junction-only sequences and no quality scores, filtering differed. Profiled with immunoSEQ multiplex PCR; TCRdb holds only in-frame clones, not every one. Clone size and V and J calls were adopted from that table, with D and trimming inferred from the DNA. The data show about 1 million clones, around 76% seen once. In the case of this clone: Its antigen remains unknown.

This CDR3 spans 15 amino acids. The V end lost 5 bases, the J end lost 0 bases, and 13 bases lay between the germline ends. Germline assignment: CDR1 SGHTA and CDR2 FQGTGA. This TCR derives from a man younger than 35 in good health. The sequencing input was memory CD4+ T cells sorted from blood. The sample's subset: CD45RA-negative fraction. The V call is TRBV7-3, the J call TRBJ2-5, with D possibly called TRBD1 or TRBD2 (5 bases each). Here the CDR3 DNA reads TGTGCCAGCAGCCTGGGACGGATCCACCAAGAGACCCAGTACTTC. It is translated as CASSLGRIHQETQYF.